This TCR beta chain was sequenced in a study of cytomegalovirus exposure and HLA in healthy donors. Concerning this clone: The antigen remains unidentified.

With 60 Vbeta and 13 Jbeta primers, the PCR was carried out. Method: immunoSEQ multiplex PCR; TCRdb's copy keeps in-frame clones and lacks some. The table has over 100,000 clones, around four fifths seen once. Study findings and constraints: Sequencing depth across donors, presence/absence analyses assumed, was roughly uniform. Using the classifier, cytomegalovirus status was reportedly diagnosed with high specificity and sensitivity. Some TCR beta chains (more than 150 of them) were listed as cytomegalovirus-associated.

With 5 bases clipped from V and 3 bases from J, the junction kept 8 bases outside the gene matches. The germline V gene encodes CDR1 SGHTA and CDR2 FQGNSA. This CDR3 is built from 15 residues. The chain couples TRBV7-2 to TRBJ2-7; 9 bases fit TRBD2. The clonotype originates from a man aged 35 to 55 in good health and CMV-seronegative. Sequencing was carried out using PBMCs. The CDR3 DNA reads as TGTGCCAGCAGCGGTCGGCGGGGGGGCCTCTACGAGCAGTACTTC. Translation: CASSGRRGGLYEQYF.